This TCR beta chain comes out of a study of CD8+ T cells in alopecia areata. This CDR3 region has 11 residues. Germline V lookup: CDR1 LNHDA, CDR2 SQIVND (reference sequence). Trimming took off 7 bases at V and 4 bases at J, with 5 bases between the two ends. The authors extracted RNA and reverse transcribed it into cDNA as the sequencing template. The data were produced by immunoSEQ multiplex PCR, yet TCRdb's version contains in-frame clones alone and is incomplete. This sample has about 99,000 clones; approximately 58% occur once, and the top ten carry 7.5% to 9%. Source material: CD4+ T cells sorted from blood. The clonotype originates from a human donor in good health. V usage is TRBV19 and J usage is TRBJ2-1; D is perhaps TRBD1 (5 bases). The CDR3 loop is CASKGYNEQFF. CDR3 coding DNA: TGTGCCAGTAAGGGGTACAATGAGCAGTTCTTC.